The present T cell receptor beta chain was sequenced within a study of T cell repertoires in cytomegalovirus infection. About this clonotype itself: Its antigen is unidentified.

MiXCR, run by TCRdb on the reads, gives a single entry per CDR3 protein. The data hold fewer than 130,000 distinct CDR3 sequences, with roughly 41% observed a single time. CDR1 and CDR2 (germline): SEHNR, FQNEAQ (reference sequence). The CDR3 runs to 14 residues. V lost 4 bases and J lost 6; bases outside the gene matches: 6. The clonotype comes from a human donor in good health (CMV status not recorded). Some clones in this sample may be carry-over from other donors' samples. The chain couples TRBV7-9 to TRBJ2-7; 10 bases match TRBD1. This sample comprised CD8+ T cells from cultured PBMCs, obtained from culture after CMV antigen stimulation. For the CDR3, the DNA is TGTGCCAGCAGCTGGGACAGGGGACTCCCCGAGCAGTACTTC. Its protein product is CASSWDRGLPEQYF.